Below are 24 T cell receptor beta chains sequenced from a single sample in a study of T cell responses to AZD1222 COVID-19 vaccine. Produced via immunoSEQ multiplex PCR; TCRdb's table is partial and in-frame only. The repertoire consists of about 120,000 clones, with 80% to 90% occurring once and the leading ten covering about 4%. Sequences were derived from peripheral blood, sampled on day 0 of MenACWY control vaccination. These receptors were obtained from an adult in good health.

V is TRBV5-1 and J is TRBJ2-7; TRBD1 aligns across 7 bases. Germline values: CDR1 SGHRS, CDR2 YFSETQ. The length of the CDR3 is 14 residues. Trimming took 4 bases from V and 1 from J; bases not matched to a gene: 5. DNA of the CDR3: TGCGCCAGCAGCGTATGGACAGGATCCTACGAGCAGTACTTC. Its translation: CASSVWTGSYEQYF.

This chain links TRBV12-3 or TRBV12-4 with TRBJ2-2; TRBD1 agrees at 7 bases. J was trimmed by 6 bases and V by 7 bases; bases with no gene match: 5. This CDR3 region has 13 residues. The CDR3 DNA sequence: TGTGCCAGCACCCGGGACAGTCCCGGGGAGCTGTTTTTT. It translates to CASTRDSPGELFF.

This chain's CDR3 is CASRKGGTGNEKLFF. The DNA for the CDR3 is TGTGCCAGCAGGAAAGGAGGGACAGGGAATGAAAAACTGTTTTTT. The chain employs TRBV27 and TRBJ1-4; TRBD1 agrees at 9 bases. This CDR3 spans 15 amino acids. V dropped 6 bases and J dropped 5; count of bases not matched to a gene: 7. Germline loops: CDR1 MNHEY, CDR2 SMNVEV (reference sequence).

V usage is TRBV4-3 and J usage is TRBJ1-4; 9 bases match TRBD1. CDR3 size: 16 residues. The J segment lost 2 bases and the V segment lost 3 bases, leaving 4 bases of the junction unmatched. The V gene's germline CDR1 is LGHNA and CDR2 YSLEER. CDR3 nucleotide sequence: TGCGCCAGCAGCCAGGCCGGGACAGGGACTAATGAAAAACTGTTTTTT. It encodes CASSQAGTGTNEKLFF.

The V call is TRBV18, the J call TRBJ2-5, with D unclear. This CDR3 is 14 amino acids long. Per the germline V gene, CDR1 is KGHSH and CDR2 is LQKENI. V lost 0 bases, J lost 9 bases, and 14 bases lay in between. The CDR3 DNA sequence: TGTGCCAGCTCACCACCGGGTCAGAGACCGGCCCAGTACTTC. Its translation: CASSPPGQRPAQYF.

The chain has TRBV18 and TRBJ1-3; 11 nucleotides align to TRBD1. This CDR3 is built from 15 residues. Germline V gene data show CDR1 as KGHSH and CDR2 as LQKENI. J lost 2 bases, V lost 3 bases, and 0 bases had no gene match. CDR3 nucleotides: TGTGCCAGCTCACCGGACAGGGGGCCTGGAAACACCATATATTTT. This codes for CASSPDRGPGNTIYF.

V is TRBV5-4 and J is TRBJ1-1, with D perhaps matching TRBD1 (6 bases). V was trimmed by 4 bases and J by 6 bases, leaving 22 bases between them. The CDR3 contains 16 residues. In germline, CDR1 is SGHNT, CDR2 YYREEE (reference sequence). CDR3 coding DNA: TGTGCCAGCAGCCCAGGATTATTCAGACAGGCTCCTGAAGCTTTCTTT. The encoded protein is CASSPGLFRQAPEAFF.

A single count supports this clone. V is TRBV7-8 and J is TRBJ1-4, with a weak D call TRBD1 (5 bases). CDR3 size: 17 residues. The germline CDR1 and CDR2 sequences are SGHVS and FQNEAQ. V was trimmed by 0 bases and J by 8 bases, leaving 19 bases between them. The CDR3 DNA reads as TGTGCCAGCAGCTTAGCTCGATTAGGGGATGTAAGGGAAAAACTGTTTTTT. Protein: CASSLARLGDVREKLFF.

The sample holds a few counts of this clone. This chain uses TRBV14 with TRBJ2-1; D is perhaps TRBD1 or TRBD2 (5 bases each). The CDR3 is made up of 17 amino acids. The germline CDR1 and CDR2 sequences are SGHDN and FVKESK. The ends were cut back, 2 bases at V and 9 bases at J, with 23 bases in the middle. CDR3 DNA sequence: TGTGCCAGCAGCCAAAGGTTGGGGACCGCCTTCGGTAGTGAGCAGTTCTTC. Amino acid sequence: CASSQRLGTAFGSEQFF.

The chain uses TRBV28 and TRBJ2-5; no definite D call. V was shortened by 6 bases and J by 2 bases, with 7 bases between the two germline ends. The CDR3 runs 12 residues. The germline V gene has CDR1 MDHEN and CDR2 SYDVKM. This CDR3 is CASSLQQETQYF. DNA for the CDR3: TGTGCCAGCAGCCTACAACAAGAGACCCAGTACTTC. Using reference TRBV28 and TRBJ2-5 for the parts outside the CDR3, the full variable domain is DVKVTQSSRYLVKRTGEKVFLECVQDMDHENMFWYRQDPGLGLRLIYFSYDVKMKEKGDIPEGYSVSREKKERFSLILESASTNQTSMYLCASSLQQETQYFGPGTRLLVL.

The rearrangement joins TRBV6-5 to TRBJ2-2, with D unclear. The V end was cut by 7 bases, the J end by 2 bases, with 14 bases between. CDR3 length: 15 amino acids. Germline V CDR1 and CDR2: MNHEY, SVGAGI. In nucleotides, the CDR3 is TGTGCCAGCATACGTAACCCCAAAAACACCGGGGAGCTGTTTTTT. Translation: CASIRNPKNTGELFF.

This clone was observed once. This rearrangement joins TRBV6-5 to TRBJ2-4, with 11 bases that match TRBD1. The V gene end was trimmed by 6 bases and the J gene end by 1 base; junction bases not matched to a gene: 2. This CDR3 has 15 residues. Looked up from germline, CDR1 is MNHEY and CDR2 is SVGAGI. This CDR3 reads CASSGQGAAKNIQYF. The CDR3 region has the DNA TGTGCCAGCAGCGGACAGGGGGCGGCCAAAAACATTCAGTACTTC.

The V gene is TRBV11-3, the J gene TRBJ2-7, with TRBD1 identical over 9 bases. CDR3 size: 14 residues. The germline V gene has CDR1 SGHNT and CDR2 YENEEA. The V and J ends lost 0 bases and 5 bases, in that order; junction bases with no gene match: 2. The CDR3 loop is CASSLEQGADEQYF. CDR3 bases: TGTGCCAGCAGCTTAGAACAGGGGGCGGACGAGCAGTACTTC.

The chain uses TRBV5-5 and TRBJ2-3; TRBD2 matches 8 bases. The V gene's germline CDR1 is SGHKS and CDR2 YYEKEE (reference sequence). This CDR3 spans 16 amino acids. V was clipped by 3 bases and J by 0 bases; unmatched bases: 6. The CDR3 DNA is TGTGCCAGCAGCTCCCGGACTAGCCAGAGCACAGATACGCAGTATTTT. Translated: CASSSRTSQSTDTQYF.

This chain joins TRBV7-3 and TRBJ1-2; 9 bases are a match to TRBD1. This CDR3 contains 15 residues. The V and J ends lost 3 bases and 2 bases, in that order; junction bases with no gene match: 4. From germline, CDR1 is SGHTA and CDR2 FQGTGA. This CDR3 is CASSLTGTGNYGYTF. The CDR3 coding sequence is TGTGCCAGCAGCTTGACCGGGACAGGGAACTATGGCTACACCTTC.

The chain combines TRBV7-2 with TRBJ1-5; D might be TRBD1 (5 bases). This CDR3 comprises 17 residues. Trimming stripped 1 base from V and 0 bases from J, with 13 bases between. Germline-derived CDR1 and CDR2 are SGHTA and FQGNSA. CDR3 in amino acids: CASSLGAGILSNQPQHF. CDR3 coding DNA: TGTGCCAGCAGCTTAGGTGCAGGGATCCTTAGCAATCAGCCCCAGCATTTT.

This rearrangement joins TRBV4-2 to TRBJ1-1; perhaps TRBD1 as D (5 bases). This CDR3 region has 15 residues. Per germline, CDR1 LGHNA and CDR2 YNFKEQ. V lost 1 base, J lost 7 bases, and 16 bases lay in between. The CDR3 sequence is CASSQVQGTYNEAFF. The CDR3 DNA sequence: TGTGCCAGCAGCCAAGTCCAAGGGACCTACAATGAAGCTTTCTTT.

This rearrangement joins TRBV2 to TRBJ2-2; 10 bases map to TRBD2. V lost 8 bases, J lost 4 bases, and 13 bases stayed unmatched. Per the germline V gene, CDR1 is SNHLY and CDR2 is FYNNEI. This CDR3 is 17 amino acids long. DNA for the CDR3: TGTGCCAGCCACTCCGGAGCGGGGGGGCCGGGCACCGGGGAGCTGTTTTTT. Its translation is CASHSGAGGPGTGELFF.

This rearrangement joins TRBV3-1 (or the pseudogene TRBV3-2) to TRBJ2-7; D remains ambiguous. Germline CDR1 is LGHDT and CDR2 is YNNKEL (reference sequence). The CDR3 contains 15 residues. V lost 0 bases and J 2 bases, leaving 11 bases between the germline ends. The CDR3 region is CASSQDWYRAYEQYF. CDR3 sequence (DNA): TGTGCCAGCAGCCAAGACTGGTACCGGGCCTACGAGCAGTACTTC.

V gene TRBV7-2 combines with J gene TRBJ1-5; TRBD1 is a possible D gene (6 bases). Between the trimmed V and J ends, which lost 5 bases and 1 base, there was a span of 12 bases. CDR1 and CDR2 from the germline V gene are SGHTA and FQGNSA. The CDR3 is 15 residues long. This CDR3 reads CASSPRTASNQPQHF. The CDR3 DNA reads TGTGCCAGCAGCCCTCGGACAGCGAGCAATCAGCCCCAGCATTTT. Full variable domain (remainder filled in from reference TRBV7-2 and TRBJ1-5): GAGVSQSPSNKVTEKGKDVELRCDPISGHTALYWYRQSLGQGLEFLIYFQGNSAPDKSGLPSDRFSAERTGGSVSTLTIQRTQQEDSAVYLCASSPRTASNQPQHFGDGTRLSIL.

This sequence joins TRBV18 and TRBJ1-5, with 7 bases identical to TRBD1. The CDR3 loop spans 15 amino acids. CDR1 is KGHSH, CDR2 LQKENI, per germline. The trim removed 1 base at V and 3 bases at J, leaving 3 bases unmatched. CDR3 protein: CASSPRQGYNQPQHF. As DNA, the CDR3 is TGTGCCAGCTCACCACGACAGGGTTACAATCAGCCCCAGCATTTT.

The rearrangement uses TRBV4-2 and TRBJ1-1; no firm D call. V lost 0 bases, J lost 4 bases, and 3 bases lay in between. Looked up from germline, CDR1 is LGHNA and CDR2 is YNFKEQ. This CDR3 region has 12 residues. The CDR3 nucleotides read TGTGCCAGCAGCCAAGATCCCACTGAAGCTTTCTTT. It is translated as CASSQDPTEAFF.

Details on this clone: The germline gene is not matched at one end of the junction; a read error may be the cause. The chain couples TRBV3-1 (or the pseudogene TRBV3-2) to TRBJ1-5, with a tentative D call TRBD1 (5 bases). Germline V gene lookup returns CDR1 LGHDT and CDR2 YNNKEL (reference sequence). This CDR3 is built from 13 residues. In DNA form, the CDR3 reads TGTGCCAGCAGCCAGAAAGGGACCCAGCTCCAGCATTTT. Its protein is CASSQKGTQLQHF.

This clone is a singleton in its sample. The same CDR3 arises from other DNA sequences in this sample as well. The chain is built from TRBV7-2 and TRBJ1-2; perhaps TRBD1 as D (5 bases). The V gene's germline CDR1 is SGHTA and CDR2 FQGNSA. The CDR3 consists of 13 residues. The V gene lost 1 base and the J gene lost 4 bases, with 7 bases spanning the gap. This CDR3 reads CASSLDRFYGYTF. In nucleotides, the CDR3 is TGTGCCAGCAGCTTAGACAGGTTCTATGGCTACACCTTC.